This T cell receptor (beta chain) was sequenced in a study of blood T cell repertoires in COVID-19. Study-level background: There were acute and convalescent COVID-19 samples, and they came from the United States, Italy and Spain. The analysed material was cDNA or gDNA that came from T cells, B-cell-depleted T cells, or PBMCs.

Under the authors' procedure: Estimation of nucleated cell counts relied on the amplification of reference gene primers. Sequenced by immunoSEQ multiplex PCR; TCRdb stores in-frame clones only, minus some. D and trimming come from the DNA, and the V and J calls and clone size come from that table. The sample includes about 220,000 clones, about 80% seen only once; the top ten take approximately 2.5%. CDR1 MNHNS and CDR2 SASEGT come from the germline V gene. This CDR3 comprises 12 residues. Germline trimming cut 1 base from V and 11 bases from J; bases unmatched to any gene: 1. This clonotype originated in an older woman with acute or convalescent COVID-19. The sequenced material came from peripheral blood. This rearrangement joins TRBV6-1 to TRBJ1-1, with 10 bases matching TRBD1. The CDR3 here is CASSEGGQGAFF. The CDR3 region has the DNA TGTGCCAGCAGTGAAGGGGGACAGGGGGCTTTCTTT.